This record looks at one TCR beta chain sequence and its context. The antigen remains unidentified. These data are taken from a study of cytomegalovirus exposure and HLA in healthy donors. The study, taken as a whole, reports: TCR beta chains associated with HLA were, in a later analysis, more clonally expanded than equally common others. In vitro work confirmed that a few CMV-associated chains recognize CMV antigens.

The PCR used 60 Vbeta and 13 Jbeta primers. TCRdb keeps only in-frame clones here, not all; method: immunoSEQ multiplex PCR. The data contain under 200,000 clones, roughly 80% of them seen just once; the ten biggest clones take up 6.3%. The CDR3 covers 13 residues. The trim removed 5 bases at V and 6 bases at J, leaving 2 bases unmatched. CDR1 is SGHKS, CDR2 YYEKEE, per germline (reference sequence). This sequence joins TRBV5-5 and TRBJ2-2; 9 bases are a match to TRBD1. What was sequenced was PBMCs. The receptor's source is a man in his forties or fifties in good health and CMV-seropositive. The DNA of the CDR3 is TGTGCCAGCAGGTGGACAGGGGCCGGGGAGCTGTTTTTT. Protein product: CASRWTGAGELFF.